This TCR beta chain was sequenced during a study of blood T cell repertoires in COVID-19. Study context: Samples of COVID-19 (acute and convalescent) were obtained from the United States, Italy and Spain.

Under the authors' procedure: Amplification with reference gene primers provided the estimates of nucleated cell counts. Measured with immunoSEQ multiplex PCR; TCRdb has only the in-frame clones, and not every one. V, J and clone size are those of that table, while D and trimming were read from the DNA. Seen here are about 110,000 clones, roughly 87% observed once, and the top ten hold around 4.9%. This CDR3 spans 19 amino acids. The ends were cut back, 1 base at V and 2 bases at J, with 21 bases in the middle. V gene TRBV23-1 combines with J gene TRBJ1-5; weak D call: TRBD1 (5 bases). Being an ORF, TRBV23-1 has a function that is uncertain. The source is a human donor in a cohort sampled during active COVID-19. Sequencing was done on a sample of peripheral blood. The CDR3 DNA follows: TGCGCCAGCAGTCAATTTAAGGTCGGGGGATGGAAGCGCAATCAGCCCCAGCATTTT. Amino acid sequence: CASSQFKVGGWKRNQPQHF.